This T cell receptor beta chain is drawn from a study of CD8 T cell repertoires and HIV-1 epitope variants. V shed 4 bases and J 1 base; nucleotides not matched to a gene: 6. This CDR3 contains 16 residues. Looked up from germline, CDR1 is LGHNA and CDR2 is YNFKEQ. Profiling relied on immunoSEQ multiplex PCR, and the TCRdb table lists in-frame clones only, not all of them. The sample shows 5,000 to 5,500 clones, about 70% of them seen only once. With regard to this clone: The antigen remains unidentified.

Sample: cultured CD8+ T cells derived from PBMCs. The genes are TRBV4-2 and TRBJ2-2; TRBD2 matches 7 bases. The receptor's source is a male donor with HIV. CDR3: CASSPRASGNTGELFF. The CDR3 nucleotides read TGTGCCAGCAGCCCTCGGGCTAGCGGGAACACCGGGGAGCTGTTTTTT.